This passage covers 17 T cell receptor beta chains from one sample sequenced in a study of blood T cell repertoires in COVID-19. Some clones are missing from TCRdb's copy, which holds only in-frame ones; the method was immunoSEQ multiplex PCR. Of around 100,000 clones in the sample, over 80% were seen once. Sequencing input: peripheral blood. These receptors all stem from a man aged 65 to 85 with active or convalescent COVID-19.

In nucleotides, the CDR3 is TGTGCCAGCAGCTTTTCTAAGAACACTGAAGCTTTCTTT. The encoded protein is CASSFSKNTEAFF. The chain has TRBV7-3 and TRBJ1-1, with no clear D. The CDR3 is 13 residues long. Germline loops: CDR1 SGHTA, CDR2 FQGTGA. With 3 bases removed from V and 1 base from J, the gap between germline ends came to 6 bases.

This clone was observed once. The chain links TRBV3-1 (or the pseudogene TRBV3-2) to TRBJ1-6, with D tentatively TRBD1 (6 bases). V was clipped by 1 base and J by 7 bases, with 11 bases between them. This CDR3 is 15 amino acids long. Germline V gene sequence: CDR1 LGHDT, CDR2 YNNKEL (reference sequence). This CDR3 reads CASSQVGQGNSPLHF. The CDR3 coding sequence is TGTGCCAGCAGCCAAGTCGGGCAGGGGAATTCACCCCTCCACTTT.

This sequence joins TRBV5-1 and TRBJ1-1; TRBD1 matches at 8 bases. Germline CDR1 is SGHRS and CDR2 is YFSETQ. The length of the CDR3 is 13 residues. Trimming at V came to 4 bases and at J to 4 bases, leaving 3 bases not matched to a gene. The CDR3 DNA is TGCGCCAGCAGCGCACAGGGGGTCACTGAAGCTTTCTTT. It is translated as CASSAQGVTEAFF.

V gene TRBV9 combines with J gene TRBJ2-7; maybe TRBD2 (6 bases). In germline, CDR1 is SGDLS, CDR2 YYNGEE. Trimming removed 3 bases at V and 5 bases at J, with 15 bases between. This CDR3 has 14 residues. The CDR3 sequence: CASSAGGLVNEQYF. In DNA form, the CDR3 reads TGTGCCAGCAGCGCCGGGGGTCTCGTCAACGAGCAGTACTTC.

The chain recombines TRBV19 with TRBJ2-2, with 7 bases aligning to TRBD2. V shed 3 bases, J shed 7 bases, and the junction held 5 bases outside the gene matches. From germline, CDR1 is LNHDA and CDR2 SQIVND (reference sequence). The CDR3 spans 14 residues. The CDR3 sequence is CASSIRGSDGELFF. CDR3 nucleotides: TGTGCCAGTAGTATCCGCGGGAGTGACGGGGAGCTGTTTTTT.

This chain links TRBV2 with TRBJ1-4; D is undetermined. CDR3 size: 12 residues. In germline, CDR1 is SNHLY, CDR2 FYNNEI. Trimming removed 4 bases at V and 8 bases at J, with 8 bases between. The CDR3 bases are TGTGCCAGCAGTGGGACTTGGGAAAAACTGTTTTTT. It translates to CASSGTWEKLFF. The variable domain in full, with the rest retrieved from reference TRBV2 and TRBJ1-4, is EPEVTQTPSHQVTQMGQEVILRCVPISNHLYFYWYRQILGQKVEFLVSFYNNEISEKSEIFDDQFSVERPDGSNFTLKIRSTKLEDSAMYFCASSGTWEKLFFGSGTQLSVL.

V usage is TRBV30 and J usage is TRBJ2-1; 9 positions agree with TRBD1. Trimming took 4 bases from V and 3 from J; bases not matched to a gene: 4. Germline-derived CDR1 and CDR2 are GTSNPN and SVGIG (reference sequence). CDR3 length: 14 residues. Here the CDR3 DNA reads TGTGCCTGGAAAAGGGACAGGGACTACAATGAGCAGTTCTTC. It encodes CAWKRDRDYNEQFF.

V is TRBV14 and J is TRBJ1-2, with D tentatively TRBD1 (5 bases). Per germline, CDR1 SGHDN and CDR2 FVKESK. The CDR3 extends over 15 amino acids. The V gene lost 5 bases and the J gene lost 8 bases, with 21 bases spanning the gap. CDR3 coding DNA: TGTGCCAGCAGCTCGCGCATAGGACACCCGGAGGGCTACACCTTC. It translates to CASSSRIGHPEGYTF.

The V and J genes are TRBV5-6 and TRBJ2-7; 8 nucleotides align to TRBD1. The germline CDR1 and CDR2 sequences are SGHDT and YYEEEE. This CDR3 region has 14 residues. J was trimmed by 1 base and V by 4 bases; bases with no gene match: 4. The CDR3 is CASSIRQGSYEQYF. CDR3 nucleotides: TGTGCCAGCAGCATCCGACAGGGGTCCTACGAGCAGTACTTC.

The V gene is TRBV28, the J gene TRBJ1-5; 8 positions agree with TRBD1. Germline values: CDR1 MDHEN, CDR2 SYDVKM. The CDR3 is 12 amino acids. The ends lost 9 bases at V and 6 bases at J; junction bases unmatched: 4. CDR3 region: CASQGAGQPQHF. DNA for the CDR3: TGTGCCAGTCAGGGGGCGGGTCAGCCCCAGCATTTT. Drawing the rest from reference TRBV28 and TRBJ1-5, the complete variable domain is DVKVTQSSRYLVKRTGEKVFLECVQDMDHENMFWYRQDPGLGLRLIYFSYDVKMKEKGDIPEGYSVSREKKERFSLILESASTNQTSMYLCASQGAGQPQHFGDGTRLSIL.

This chain uses TRBV5-1 with TRBJ1-1, with a possible D match to TRBD1 (6 bases). The CDR3 loop spans 14 amino acids. Germline V gives CDR1 SGHRS, CDR2 YFSETQ. V was pared by 4 bases and J by 4 bases, with 14 bases between. This chain's CDR3 is CASSTSSGVTEAFF. DNA for the CDR3: TGCGCCAGCAGCACCAGCTCAGGGGTCACTGAAGCTTTCTTT. Using reference TRBV5-1 and TRBJ1-1 for the parts outside the CDR3, the full variable domain is KAGVTQTPRYLIKTRGQQVTLSCSPISGHRSVSWYQQTPGQGLQFLFEYFSETQRNKGNFPGRFSGRQFSNSRSEMNVSTLELGDSALYLCASSTSSGVTEAFFGQGTRLTVV.

This clone was picked up one time. Other DNA sequences of this sample code for an identical CDR3. This chain uses TRBV2 with TRBJ1-1, with a weak D call TRBD1 (5 bases). Germline CDR1 and CDR2: SNHLY and FYNNEI. The CDR3 is 13 residues long. V was trimmed by 4 bases and J by 0 bases, leaving 6 bases between them. DNA of the CDR3: TGTGCCAGCAGTGGACAGATGAACACTGAAGCTTTCTTT. Its translation: CASSGQMNTEAFF. The full variable domain, its missing parts supplied by reference TRBV2 and TRBJ1-1, is EPEVTQTPSHQVTQMGQEVILRCVPISNHLYFYWYRQILGQKVEFLVSFYNNEISEKSEIFDDQFSVERPDGSNFTLKIRSTKLEDSAMYFCASSGQMNTEAFFGQGTRLTVV.

CDR3 nucleotide sequence: TGTGCCAGCAGTGAAATTGGATCCGGGGGAAACACCATATATTTT. Its translation: CASSEIGSGGNTIYF. This sequence joins TRBV6-1 and TRBJ1-3, with D unclear. The CDR3 consists of 15 residues. Germline CDR1 and CDR2: MNHNS and SASEGT. Deletions cut 2 bases from V and 4 bases from J, with 12 bases between.

The count of this clone is one. The V gene is TRBV28, the J gene TRBJ2-3; D unclear. V was clipped by 6 bases and J by 5 bases, with 9 bases between them. The germline gives CDR1 MDHEN, CDR2 SYDVKM. The CDR3 loop spans 12 amino acids. CDR3 loop: CASSPMRDTQYF. CDR3 sequence (DNA): TGTGCCAGCAGCCCGATGAGAGATACGCAGTATTTT.

This sequence joins TRBV5-1 and TRBJ1-6; D is unclear. CDR1 SGHRS and CDR2 YFSETQ come from the germline V gene. V lost 0 bases to trimming and J lost 7 bases, with 5 bases between them. This CDR3 region has 13 residues. For the CDR3, the DNA is TGCGCCAGCAGCTTGGTGGCCAATTCACCCCTCCACTTT. The encoded protein is CASSLVANSPLHF.

The chain uses TRBV6-5 and TRBJ2-1; 8 bases match TRBD2. Germline loops: CDR1 MNHEY, CDR2 SVGAGI. The J segment lost 9 bases and the V segment lost 6 bases, leaving 13 bases of the junction unmatched. The CDR3 covers 15 residues. CDR3: CASRELVAGYAEQFF. CDR3 nucleotide sequence: TGTGCCAGCAGGGAGCTGGTAGCGGGGTATGCTGAGCAGTTCTTC.

This clone was found many times. V and J are TRBV12-5 and TRBJ1-1, with no clear D. Germline V gene sequence: CDR1 LGHNT, CDR2 FRNRAP. CDR3 size: 14 residues. Deletions cut 3 bases from V and 1 base from J, with 9 bases between. CDR3 DNA sequence: TGTGCTAGTGGTTTCGGTGGGCCGAACACTGAAGCTTTCTTT. Its translation: CASGFGGPNTEAFF.